This TCR beta chain was identified during a study of shared clonotypes between healthy human individuals. Genomic DNA from each subset was divided evenly over several immunoSEQ plates. Only in-frame clones appear in the TCRdb table, and some are missing; sequencing was by immunoSEQ multiplex PCR. The sample lists approximately 2.5 million clones, approximately 90% occurring once. The CDR3 runs to 16 residues. Germline assignment: CDR1 SGHRS and CDR2 YFSETQ. Trimming removed 0 bases at V and 0 bases at J, with 10 bases between. The chain combines TRBV5-1 with TRBJ1-3; D remains unclear. This TCR was recovered from a man younger than 30 in good health. The sequenced sample consisted of naive CD4+ T cells sorted from blood. Specified subset: CD45RA+ positively selected. This CDR3 is CASSLVGVGSGNTIYF. CDR3 sequence (DNA): TGCGCCAGCAGCTTGGTTGGAGTAGGCTCTGGAAACACCATATATTTT.